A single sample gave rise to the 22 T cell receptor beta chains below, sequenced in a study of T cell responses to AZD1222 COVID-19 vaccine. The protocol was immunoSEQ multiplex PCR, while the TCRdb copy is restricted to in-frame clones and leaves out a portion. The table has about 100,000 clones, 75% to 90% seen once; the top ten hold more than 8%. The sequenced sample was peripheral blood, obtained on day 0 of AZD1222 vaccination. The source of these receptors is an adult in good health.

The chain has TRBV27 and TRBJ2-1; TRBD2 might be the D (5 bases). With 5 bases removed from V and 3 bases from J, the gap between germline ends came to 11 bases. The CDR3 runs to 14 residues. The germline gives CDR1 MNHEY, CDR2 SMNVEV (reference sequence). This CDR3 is CASSPSRVYNEQFF. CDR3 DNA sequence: TGTGCCAGCAGTCCCTCGCGGGTCTACAATGAGCAGTTCTTC.

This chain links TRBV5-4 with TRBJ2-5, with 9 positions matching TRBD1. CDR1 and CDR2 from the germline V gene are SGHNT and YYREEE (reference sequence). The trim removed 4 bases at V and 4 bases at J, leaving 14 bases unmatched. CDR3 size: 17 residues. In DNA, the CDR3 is TGTGCCAGCAGCCGGACAGGGGACCCTGGGCTGGGAGAGACCCAGTACTTC. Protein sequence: CASSRTGDPGLGETQYF.

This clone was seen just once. The CDR3 nucleotides read TGTGCAAGTCGCTCAGCCGGGACGCTCTACAATGAGCAGTTCTTC. This translates into CASRSAGTLYNEQFF. V gene TRBV12-2 combines with J gene TRBJ2-1. TRBV12-2 constitutes a pseudogene. The CDR3 runs 15 residues.

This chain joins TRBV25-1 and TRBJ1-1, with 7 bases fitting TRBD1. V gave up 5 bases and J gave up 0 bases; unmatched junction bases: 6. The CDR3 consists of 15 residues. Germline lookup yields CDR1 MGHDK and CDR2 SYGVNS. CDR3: CASSPTGVLNTEAFF. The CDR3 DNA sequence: TGTGCCAGCAGTCCCACAGGGGTACTGAACACTGAAGCTTTCTTT.

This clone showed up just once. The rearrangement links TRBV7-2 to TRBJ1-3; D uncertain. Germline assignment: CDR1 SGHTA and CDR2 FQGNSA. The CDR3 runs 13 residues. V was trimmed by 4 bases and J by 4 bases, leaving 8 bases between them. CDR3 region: CASSSFGGNTIYF. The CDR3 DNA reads TGTGCCAGCAGCTCGTTTGGGGGAAACACCATATATTTT.

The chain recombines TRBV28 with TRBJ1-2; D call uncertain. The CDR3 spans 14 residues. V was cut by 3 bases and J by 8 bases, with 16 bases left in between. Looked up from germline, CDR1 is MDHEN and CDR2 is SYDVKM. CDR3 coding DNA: TGTGCCAGCAGTTTGACTGGTAGGGCTGGGGGCTACACCTTC. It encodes CASSLTGRAGGYTF.

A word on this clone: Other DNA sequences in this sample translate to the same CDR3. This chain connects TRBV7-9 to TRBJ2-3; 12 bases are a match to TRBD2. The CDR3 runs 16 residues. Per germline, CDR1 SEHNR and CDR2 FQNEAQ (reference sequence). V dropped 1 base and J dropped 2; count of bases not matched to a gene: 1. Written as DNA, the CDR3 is TGTGCCAGCAGCTTAGGGACTAGCGGGAACACAGATACGCAGTATTTT. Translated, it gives CASSLGTSGNTDTQYF.

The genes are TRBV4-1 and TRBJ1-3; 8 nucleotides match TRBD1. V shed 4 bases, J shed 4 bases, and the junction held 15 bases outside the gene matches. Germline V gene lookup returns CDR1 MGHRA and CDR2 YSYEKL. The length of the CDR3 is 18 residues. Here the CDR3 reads CASSPGLLGTGRGNTIYF. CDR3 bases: TGCGCCAGCAGCCCGGGCCTGCTCGGGACAGGACGAGGAAACACCATATATTTT.

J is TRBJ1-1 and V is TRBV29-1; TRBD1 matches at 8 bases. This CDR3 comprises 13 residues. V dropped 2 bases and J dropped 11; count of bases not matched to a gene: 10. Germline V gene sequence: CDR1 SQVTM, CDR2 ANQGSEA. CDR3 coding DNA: TGCAGCGTTGAAACAGGGGGGCCAAAGATGGCTTTCTTT. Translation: CSVETGGPKMAFF.

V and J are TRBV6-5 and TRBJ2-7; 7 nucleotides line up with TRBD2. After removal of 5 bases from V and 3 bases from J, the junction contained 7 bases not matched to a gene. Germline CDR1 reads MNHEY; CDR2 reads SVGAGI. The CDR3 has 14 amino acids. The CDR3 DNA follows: TGTGCCAGCAGTCGGGCGGGAGCACTCTACGAGCAGTACTTC. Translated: CASSRAGALYEQYF.

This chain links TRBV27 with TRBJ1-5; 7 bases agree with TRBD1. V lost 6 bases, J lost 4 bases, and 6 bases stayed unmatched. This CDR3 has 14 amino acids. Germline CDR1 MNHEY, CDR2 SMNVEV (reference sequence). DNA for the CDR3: TGTGCCAGCAGGTCAGGGGGGCGAAATCAGCCCCAGCATTTT. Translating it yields CASRSGGRNQPQHF.

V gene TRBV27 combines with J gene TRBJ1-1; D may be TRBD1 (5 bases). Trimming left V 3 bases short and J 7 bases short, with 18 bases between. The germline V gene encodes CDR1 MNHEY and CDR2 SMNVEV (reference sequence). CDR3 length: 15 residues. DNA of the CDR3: TGTGCCAGCAGTTTGGGGGGACGGTGGATGGGTGAAGCTTTCTTT. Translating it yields CASSLGGRWMGEAFF.

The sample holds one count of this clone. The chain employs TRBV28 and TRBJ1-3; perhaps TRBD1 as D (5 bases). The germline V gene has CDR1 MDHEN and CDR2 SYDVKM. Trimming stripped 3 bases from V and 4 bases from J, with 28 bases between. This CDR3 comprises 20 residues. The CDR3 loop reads CASSFMIAGSLLLGGNTIYF. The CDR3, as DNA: TGTGCCAGCAGTTTCATGATTGCAGGGTCTTTACTCCTAGGAGGAAACACCATATATTTT.

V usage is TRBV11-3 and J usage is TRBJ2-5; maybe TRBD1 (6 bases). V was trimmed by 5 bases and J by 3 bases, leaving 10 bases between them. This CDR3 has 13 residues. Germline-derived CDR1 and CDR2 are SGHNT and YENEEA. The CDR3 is CASSGNREETQYF. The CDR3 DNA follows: TGTGCCAGCAGCGGAAACAGGGAAGAGACCCAGTACTTC.

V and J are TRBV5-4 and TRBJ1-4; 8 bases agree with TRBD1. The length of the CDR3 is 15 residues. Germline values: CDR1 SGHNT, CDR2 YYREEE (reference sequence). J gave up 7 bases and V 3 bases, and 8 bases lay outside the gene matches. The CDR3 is CASSSGGPLGEKLFF. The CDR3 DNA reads TGTGCCAGCAGCTCAGGGGGCCCTCTAGGTGAAAAACTGTTTTTT.

CDR3 in amino acids: CSAGDRVEQFF. The CDR3 DNA is TGCAGTGCTGGGGACAGGGTTGAGCAGTTCTTC. The gene calls are TRBV20-1 and TRBJ2-1; 9 nucleotides align to TRBD1. The V segment lost 5 bases and the J segment 9 bases; nucleotides outside the gene matches: 2. This CDR3 region has 11 residues. Germline CDR1 is DFQATT and CDR2 is SNEGSKA (reference sequence).

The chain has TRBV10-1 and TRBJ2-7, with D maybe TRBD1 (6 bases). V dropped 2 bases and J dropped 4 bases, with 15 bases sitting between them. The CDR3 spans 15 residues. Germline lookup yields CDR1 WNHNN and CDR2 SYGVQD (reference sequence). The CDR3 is CASSETRDIAYEQYF. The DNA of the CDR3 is TGCGCCAGCAGTGAGACCCGGGACATTGCGTACGAGCAGTACTTC.

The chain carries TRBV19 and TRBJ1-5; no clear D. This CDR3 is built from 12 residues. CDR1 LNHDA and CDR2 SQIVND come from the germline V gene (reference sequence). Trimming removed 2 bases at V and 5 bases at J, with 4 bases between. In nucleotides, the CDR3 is TGTGCCAGTAGTATAATGGATCAGCCCCAGCATTTT. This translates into CASSIMDQPQHF. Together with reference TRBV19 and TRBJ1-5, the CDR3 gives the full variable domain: DGGITQSPKYLFRKEGQNVTLSCEQNLNHDAMYWYRQDPGQGLRLIYYSQIVNDFQKGDIAEGYSVSREKKESFPLTVTSAQKNPTAFYLCASSIMDQPQHFGDGTRLSIL.

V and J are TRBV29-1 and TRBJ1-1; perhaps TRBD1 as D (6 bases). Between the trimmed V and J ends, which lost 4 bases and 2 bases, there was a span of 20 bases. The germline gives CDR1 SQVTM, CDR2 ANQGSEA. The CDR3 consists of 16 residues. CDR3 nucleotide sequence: TGCAGCGTTGGAAGTCGTCGACAGGCGACCAACACTGAAGCTTTCTTT. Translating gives CSVGSRRQATNTEAFF.

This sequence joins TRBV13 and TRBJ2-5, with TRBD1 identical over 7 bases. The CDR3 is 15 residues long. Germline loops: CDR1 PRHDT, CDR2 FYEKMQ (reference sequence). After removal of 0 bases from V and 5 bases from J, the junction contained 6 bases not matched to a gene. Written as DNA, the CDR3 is TGTGCCAGCAGCTTAGGCGGGACAGCCGGGGAGACCCAGTACTTC. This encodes CASSLGGTAGETQYF.

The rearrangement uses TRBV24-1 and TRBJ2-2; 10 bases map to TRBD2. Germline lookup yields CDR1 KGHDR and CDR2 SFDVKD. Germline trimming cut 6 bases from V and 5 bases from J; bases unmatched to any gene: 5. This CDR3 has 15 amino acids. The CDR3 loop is CATSSGGAVTGELFF. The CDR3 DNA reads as TGTGCCACCAGTAGCGGGGGGGCCGTGACCGGGGAGCTGTTTTTT.

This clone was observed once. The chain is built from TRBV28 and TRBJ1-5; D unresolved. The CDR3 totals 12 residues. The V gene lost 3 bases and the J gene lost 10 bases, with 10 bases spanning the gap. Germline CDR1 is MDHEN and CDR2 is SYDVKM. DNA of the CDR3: TGTGCCAGCAGTTTCCTGCCCCACCCCCAGCATTTT. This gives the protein CASSFLPHPQHF.